Listed below are T cell receptor beta chains from one sample, sequenced in a study of cytomegalovirus exposure and HLA in healthy donors. Method: immunoSEQ multiplex PCR; TCRdb's copy keeps in-frame clones and lacks some. The table has about 140,000 clones, 75% seen once. The specimen sequenced was PBMCs. These receptors all stem from a man aged 40-55 years in good health and CMV-seronegative. CDR3s include the opening cysteine and the closing phenylalanine or tryptophan. D genes are given only for firm matches. Clone sizes are given selectively: once, few, many, or a class where the clone is expanded.

clone_size: -
j_call: TRBJ1-1
d_call: -
v_call: TRBV7-3
cdr3_aa: CASSRTRDKNTEAFF
cdr3_nt: TGTGCCAGCAGCCGTACCCGAGACAAGAACACTGAAGCTTTCTTT

clone_size: -
j_call: TRBJ2-7
d_call: -
v_call: TRBV7-3
cdr3_aa: CASSLTPIQLDEQYF
cdr3_nt: TGTGCCAGCAGCTTAACCCCTATTCAACTCGACGAGCAGTACTTC

clone_size: -
j_call: TRBJ2-5
d_call: TRBD1
v_call: TRBV5-5
cdr3_aa: CASSYPGTGETQYF
cdr3_nt: TGTGCCAGCAGCTACCCCGGGACAGGGGAGACCCAGTACTTC

clone_size: -
j_call: TRBJ2-7
d_call: TRBD1
v_call: TRBV27
cdr3_aa: CASSPRGRGNSYEQYF
cdr3_nt: TGTGCCAGCAGTCCAAGAGGCAGGGGGAACTCCTACGAGCAGTACTTC

clone_size: -
j_call: TRBJ2-1
d_call: TRBD1
v_call: TRBV4-1
cdr3_aa: CASSRQTGQRNNEQFF
cdr3_nt: TGCGCCAGCAGCCGGCAGACAGGGCAACGGAACAATGAGCAGTTCTTC

clone_size: -
j_call: TRBJ2-1
d_call: TRBD2
v_call: TRBV5-1
cdr3_aa: CASSRTSGGSSYNEPFF
cdr3_nt: TGCGCCAGCAGCAGAACTAGCGGGGGGTCATCCTACAATGAGCCGTTCTTC

clone_size: -
j_call: TRBJ2-3
d_call: -
v_call: TRBV27
cdr3_aa: CASSLSGQREDTQYF
cdr3_nt: TGTGCCAGCAGTTTATCTGGCCAACGGGAAGATACGCAGTATTTT

clone_size: -
j_call: TRBJ2-6
d_call: TRBD1
v_call: TRBV6-6
cdr3_aa: CASSPGQIGANVLTF
cdr3_nt: TGTGCCAGCAGCCCGGGACAGATTGGGGCCAACGTCCTGACTTTC

clone_size: -
j_call: TRBJ1-2
d_call: -
v_call: TRBV6-1
cdr3_aa: CASNSVQGSYGYPF
cdr3_nt: TGTGCCAGCAACAGCGTTCAGGGGAGCTATGGCTACCCCTTC

clone_size: -
j_call: TRBJ2-5
d_call: -
v_call: TRBV7-3
cdr3_aa: CASREGAAKETQYF
cdr3_nt: TGTGCCAGCAGGGAAGGAGCAGCTAAAGAGACCCAGTACTTC

clone_size: once
j_call: TRBJ1-1
d_call: -
v_call: TRBV19
cdr3_aa: CASKQGGNTEAFF
cdr3_nt: TGTGCCAGTAAGCAGGGAGGGAACACTGAAGCTTTCTTT

clone_size: -
j_call: TRBJ1-2
d_call: -
v_call: TRBV5-4
cdr3_aa: CASSLARGTNYGYTF
cdr3_nt: TGTGCCAGCAGCTTGGCCAGAGGAACTAACTATGGCTACACCTTC

clone_size: -
j_call: TRBJ1-5
d_call: -
v_call: TRBV6-4
cdr3_aa: CASSDVEGDQPQHF
cdr3_nt: TGTGCCAGCAGTGACGTTGAGGGCGATCAGCCCCAGCATTTT

clone_size: -
j_call: TRBJ1-4
d_call: -
v_call: TRBV4-2
cdr3_aa: CASSQLVPSGKEKLFF
cdr3_nt: TGTGCCAGCAGCCAACTTGTTCCCAGTGGCAAAGAAAAACTGTTTTTT

clone_size: -
j_call: TRBJ2-7
d_call: -
v_call: TRBV19
cdr3_aa: CASSSDPTSGGYEQYF
cdr3_nt: TGTGCCAGTAGTAGTGACCCGACTTCTGGCGGGTACGAGCAGTACTTC

clone_size: -
j_call: TRBJ1-5
d_call: -
v_call: TRBV28
cdr3_aa: CASSIPGQPQHF
cdr3_nt: TGTGCCAGCAGTATTCCAGGTCAGCCCCAGCATTTT

clone_size: once
j_call: TRBJ2-3
d_call: TRBD2
v_call: TRBV28
cdr3_aa: CASSPGMGVAGPTGADTQYF
cdr3_nt: TGTGCCAGCAGTCCTGGGATGGGGGTAGCGGGGCCTACCGGTGCAGATACGCAGTATTTT

clone_size: -
j_call: TRBJ1-6
d_call: TRBD1
v_call: TRBV7-6
cdr3_aa: CASSLSRGGTGESPLHF
cdr3_nt: TGTGCCAGCAGCTTAAGCCGCGGCGGGACAGGGGAGAGTCCCCTCCACTTT

clone_size: -
j_call: TRBJ1-4
d_call: -
v_call: TRBV4-1
cdr3_aa: CASSQGGDEKLFF
cdr3_nt: TGCGCCAGCAGCCAAGGGGGAGATGAAAAACTGTTTTTT

clone_size: -
j_call: TRBJ1-4
d_call: -
v_call: TRBV5-6
cdr3_aa: CASSLAGGEKLFF
cdr3_nt: TGTGCCAGCAGCTTGGCGGGAGGTGAAAAACTGTTTTTT

clone_size: -
j_call: TRBJ1-6
d_call: TRBD1
v_call: TRBV5-1
cdr3_aa: CASSSKGQVADRPLHF
cdr3_nt: TGCGCCAGCAGCTCCAAAGGACAGGTCGCCGACCGACCCCTCCACTTT

clone_size: -
j_call: TRBJ1-5
d_call: -
v_call: TRBV6-1
cdr3_aa: CASSESGDQPQHF
cdr3_nt: TGTGCCAGCAGTGAATCAGGGGATCAGCCCCAGCATTTT

clone_size: -
j_call: TRBJ2-2
d_call: -
v_call: TRBV15
cdr3_aa: CATSREAVKYGGNTGELFF
cdr3_nt: TGTGCCACCAGCAGAGAGGCAGTAAAGTACGGGGGGAACACCGGGGAGCTGTTTTTT

clone_size: -
j_call: TRBJ2-1
d_call: TRBD2
v_call: TRBV5-1
cdr3_aa: CASSPRTSGSNNEQFF
cdr3_nt: TGCGCCAGCAGCCCCCGGACTAGCGGGAGTAACAATGAGCAGTTCTTC

clone_size: once
j_call: TRBJ1-1
d_call: -
v_call: TRBV13
cdr3_aa: CASSLGPLGEAFF
cdr3_nt: TGTGCCAGCAGCTTAGGGCCCCTGGGCGAAGCTTTCTTT

clone_size: -
j_call: TRBJ2-1
d_call: TRBD1
v_call: TRBV27
cdr3_aa: CASSLYPGTGHFRDNEQFF
cdr3_nt: TGTGCCAGCAGTTTGTACCCCGGGACAGGGCATTTCCGGGACAATGAGCAGTTCTTC

clone_size: -
j_call: TRBJ2-6
d_call: TRBD2
v_call: TRBV2
cdr3_aa: CASSREVSGANVLTF
cdr3_nt: TGTGCCAGCAGTCGGGAGGTCTCTGGGGCCAACGTCCTGACTTTC